A single sample gave rise to the 8 T cell receptor beta chains below, sequenced in a study of OX40 agonist ivuxolimab in advanced cancers. The assay was immunoSEQ multiplex PCR, and TCRdb's table has in-frame clones only and misses some. The sample records tens of thousands of clones, around nine tenths being singletons. Sequencing was performed on CD4+ or CD8+ T cells sorted from blood, taken in a trial of the OX40 agonist ivuxolimab. These receptors were obtained from an adult with an advanced solid tumor such as melanoma, head and neck, liver or kidney cancer.

The gene calls are TRBV13 and TRBJ1-6; D uncertain. Germline values: CDR1 PRHDT, CDR2 FYEKMQ (reference sequence). The CDR3 is 13 amino acids. The V gene lost 1 base and the J gene lost 7 bases, with 5 bases spanning the gap. The CDR3: CASSLDRNSPLHF. CDR3 bases: TGTGCCAGCAGCTTAGATAGGAATTCACCCCTCCACTTT. Full variable domain (outside the CDR3, taken from reference TRBV13 and TRBJ1-6): AAGVIQSPRHLIKEKRETATLKCYPIPRHDTVYWYQQGPGQDPQFLISFYEKMQSDKGSIPDRFSAQQFSDYHSELNMSSLELGDSALYFCASSLDRNSPLHFGNGTRLTVT.

The rearrangement joins TRBV11-1 to TRBJ2-3; TRBD1 matches 11 bases. Looked up from germline, CDR1 is SGHAT and CDR2 is FQDESV (reference sequence). CDR3 size: 16 residues. V trimming: 5 bases; J trimming: 3 bases; junction bases outside the gene matches: 7. The CDR3 loop is CASSPRTGGRTDTQYF. The DNA of the CDR3 is TGTGCCAGCAGCCCAAGGACAGGGGGCAGGACAGATACGCAGTATTTT.

CDR3 nucleotides: TGTGCCAGCAGCTTAGGACTAGCGGGGGGGCTGGGAGATACGCAGTATTTT. Translated, it gives CASSLGLAGGLGDTQYF. The chain combines TRBV7-2 with TRBJ2-3, with TRBD2 matching 14 bases. CDR3 length: 17 residues. The V segment lost 1 base and the J segment 5 bases; nucleotides outside the gene matches: 5. In germline, CDR1 is SGHTA, CDR2 FQGNSA.

The chain employs TRBV7-8 and TRBJ2-7; 7 nucleotides align to TRBD2. Germline values: CDR1 SGHVS, CDR2 FQNEAQ. The CDR3 contains 13 residues. The CDR3 loop reads CGAGPSGSYEQYF. As DNA, the CDR3 is TGTGGTGCCGGTCCTAGCGGTTCCTACGAGCAGTACTTC.

V gene TRBV28 combines with J gene TRBJ2-7; tentatively, D is TRBD1 or TRBD2 (7 bases each). Trimming removed 7 bases from V and 3 bases from J, with 16 bases in between. Germline loops: CDR1 MDHEN, CDR2 SYDVKM. This CDR3 spans 14 amino acids. The chain's CDR3 is CASKMAGGGYEQYF. The CDR3 bases are TGTGCCAGCAAGATGGCAGGGGGGGGCTACGAGCAGTACTTC.

In DNA form, the CDR3 reads TGTGCTAGTGGACAGGGAGAGACCCAGTACTTC. Amino acids: CASGQGETQYF. J is TRBJ2-5 and V is TRBV12-5, with D possibly being TRBD1 (6 bases). V was pared by 6 bases and J by 4 bases, with 6 bases between. Germline-derived CDR1 and CDR2 are LGHNT and FRNRAP. This CDR3 comprises 11 residues.

V and J are TRBV5-5 and TRBJ1-2; 7 nucleotides agree with TRBD1. The CDR3 is made up of 15 amino acids. The J segment lost 5 bases and the V segment lost 2 bases, leaving 9 bases of the junction unmatched. Germline assignment: CDR1 SGHKS and CDR2 YYEKEE (reference sequence). In nucleotides, the CDR3 is TGTGCCAGCAGCTTAGGGCCGGGACAGCAGTATGGCTACACCTTC. It translates to CASSLGPGQQYGYTF.

J is TRBJ1-2 and V is TRBV28, with D maybe TRBD1 (6 bases). The CDR3 contains 16 residues. CDR1 and CDR2 from the germline V gene are MDHEN and SYDVKM. Trimming removed 7 bases at V and 5 bases at J, with 23 bases between. CDR3 sequence: CASTPPGRGTPYGYTF. The CDR3 DNA reads TGTGCCAGCACCCCTCCGGGCCGGGGGACACCTTATGGCTACACCTTC.